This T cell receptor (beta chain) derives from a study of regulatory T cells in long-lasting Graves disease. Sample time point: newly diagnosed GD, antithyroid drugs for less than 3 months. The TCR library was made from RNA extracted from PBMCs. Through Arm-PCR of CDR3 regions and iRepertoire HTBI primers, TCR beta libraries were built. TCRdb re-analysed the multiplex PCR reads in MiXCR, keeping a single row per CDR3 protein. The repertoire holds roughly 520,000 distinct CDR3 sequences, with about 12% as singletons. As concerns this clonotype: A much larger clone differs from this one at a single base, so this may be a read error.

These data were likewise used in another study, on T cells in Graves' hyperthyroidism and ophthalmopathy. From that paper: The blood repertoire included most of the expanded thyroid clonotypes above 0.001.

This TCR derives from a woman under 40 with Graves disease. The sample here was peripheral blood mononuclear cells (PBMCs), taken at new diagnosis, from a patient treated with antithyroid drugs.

The CDR3: CASSIRQGAAEALF. In DNA form, the CDR3 reads TGTGCCAGCAGCATTAGACAGGGGGCCGCTGAAGCTCTCTTT. V usage is TRBV11-3 and J usage is TRBJ1-1; the match to TRBD1 covers 10 bases. Per germline, CDR1 SGHNT and CDR2 YENEEA. The CDR3 sequence is 14 residues long.